The 19 T cell receptor beta chains given below trace back to one sample, sequenced in a study of blood T cell repertoires in COVID-19. Sequenced by immunoSEQ multiplex PCR; TCRdb stores in-frame clones only, minus some. The table shows 400,000 to 550,000 clones, with around 89% occurring only once. Input material: peripheral blood. The receptors derive from a woman under 40 with acute or convalescent COVID-19.

The chain links TRBV19 to TRBJ2-3, with a weak D call TRBD1 (6 bases). This CDR3 region has 15 residues. Germline CDR1 and CDR2: LNHDA and SQIVND (reference sequence). Trimming removed 5 bases from V and 2 bases from J, with 14 bases in between. In DNA form, the CDR3 reads TGTGCCAGTAGTGACGGACAGCGGATCACAGATACGCAGTATTTT. It specifies CASSDGQRITDTQYF.

The V and J genes are TRBV7-6 and TRBJ1-2; D not certain. CDR3 size: 15 residues. Germline assignment: CDR1 SGHVS and CDR2 FNYEAQ. V lost 1 base, J lost 4 bases, and 13 bases lay in between. The CDR3 protein is CASSLGRESLYGYTF. In DNA form, the CDR3 reads TGTGCCAGCAGCTTAGGAAGAGAGTCTCTCTATGGCTACACCTTC.

The chain couples TRBV9 to TRBJ2-1; 7 positions match TRBD1. The germline CDR1 and CDR2 sequences are SGDLS and YYNGEE. Unmatched junction bases numbered 9, after V lost 3 bases and J lost 9 bases. The CDR3 contains 14 residues. The CDR3 sequence is CASSDRDSYAEQFF. The CDR3, as DNA: TGTGCCAGCAGCGACCGGGACAGTTACGCTGAGCAGTTCTTC. The variable domain in full, completed from reference TRBV9 and TRBJ2-1, reads DSGVTQTPKHLITATGQRVTLRCSPRSGDLSVYWYQQSLDQGLQFLIQYYNGEERAKGNILERFSAQQFPDLHSELNLSSLELGDSALYFCASSDRDSYAEQFFGPGTRLTVL.

J is TRBJ2-2 and V is TRBV5-1; D unresolved. Germline V gives CDR1 SGHRS, CDR2 YFSETQ. V lost 1 base to trimming and J lost 0 bases, with 7 bases between them. The CDR3 is 15 amino acids. CDR3 in amino acids: CASSLYVANTGELFF. CDR3 bases: TGCGCCAGCAGCTTGTATGTAGCGAACACCGGGGAGCTGTTTTTT.

The rearrangement links TRBV5-1 to TRBJ1-2; tentative D call: TRBD1 (5 bases). There are 14 residues in the CDR3. V lost 4 bases, J lost 1 base, and 11 bases lay in between. CDR1 SGHRS and CDR2 YFSETQ come from the germline V gene. The CDR3 loop is CASSPDGGNYGYTF. CDR3 bases: TGCGCCAGCAGCCCCGACGGGGGTAACTATGGCTACACCTTC.

The CDR3 protein is CASSPRTDLKGYTF. The CDR3 DNA reads TGTGCCAGCTCACCGCGGACAGACCTGAAAGGCTACACCTTC. The chain links TRBV18 to TRBJ1-2; D is perhaps TRBD1 (6 bases). In germline, CDR1 is KGHSH, CDR2 LQKENI. With 3 bases removed from V and 8 bases from J, the gap between germline ends came to 16 bases. The CDR3 extends over 14 amino acids.

This chain connects TRBV10-2 to TRBJ2-5; D remains unclear. Germline lookup yields CDR1 WSHSY and CDR2 SAAADI. V was pared by 0 bases and J by 3 bases, with 5 bases between. The CDR3 is 13 amino acids. The CDR3 is CASSESDKETQYF. The CDR3, as DNA: TGCGCCAGCAGTGAGTCCGACAAAGAGACCCAGTACTTC.

The chain links TRBV5-1 to TRBJ2-5; 9 nucleotides match TRBD1. CDR1 is SGHRS, CDR2 YFSETQ, per germline. The CDR3 has 16 amino acids. Trimming removed 4 bases from V and 1 base from J; junction bases left unmatched: 8. In nucleotides, the CDR3 is TGCGCCAGCAGCCCGGCCGGGACAGGGACCCAAGAGACCCAGTACTTC. Translated: CASSPAGTGTQETQYF. The variable domain in full, with the rest retrieved from reference TRBV5-1 and TRBJ2-5, is KAGVTQTPRYLIKTRGQQVTLSCSPISGHRSVSWYQQTPGQGLQFLFEYFSETQRNKGNFPGRFSGRQFSNSRSEMNVSTLELGDSALYLCASSPAGTGTQETQYFGPGTRLLVL.

The gene calls are TRBV7-9 and TRBJ2-2, with TRBD2 matching over 11 bases. Germline V gene sequence: CDR1 SEHNR, CDR2 FQNEAQ (reference sequence). CDR3 size: 15 residues. V trimming: 5 bases; J trimming: 7 bases; junction bases outside the gene matches: 6. CDR3 protein: CASSRSGGAGGELFF. The CDR3, as DNA: TGTGCCAGCAGCCGTAGCGGGGGGGCCGGCGGGGAGCTGTTTTTT.

The chain carries TRBV18 and TRBJ2-1, with TRBD2 identical over 7 bases. Trimming at V came to 0 bases and at J to 6 bases, leaving 8 bases not matched to a gene. The germline gives CDR1 KGHSH, CDR2 LQKENI. The CDR3 is 16 residues long. CDR3 region: CASSPPRGLKSNEQFF. The DNA of the CDR3 is TGTGCCAGCTCACCACCCCGGGGACTAAAGAGCAATGAGCAGTTCTTC.

This chain connects TRBV5-1 to TRBJ2-7; the D is unclear. The CDR3 length is 14 residues. CDR1 is SGHRS and CDR2 is YFSETQ in the germline V gene. V was clipped by 0 bases and J by 3 bases, with 10 bases between them. The CDR3 coding sequence is TGCGCCAGCAGCTTGGGACAAGCCGACTACGAGCAGTACTTC. This encodes CASSLGQADYEQYF.

Only one count was recorded for this clone. The same CDR3 is also encoded by other DNA sequences in this sample. V usage is TRBV2 and J usage is TRBJ1-2, with 9 bases matching TRBD1. Germline V gene lookup returns CDR1 SNHLY and CDR2 FYNNEI. The CDR3 covers 14 residues. Trimming took 3 bases from V and 5 from J; bases not matched to a gene: 4. CDR3 nucleotide sequence: TGTGCCAGCAGTGAGGGACAGGGCTCATATGGCTACACCTTC. Protein sequence: CASSEGQGSYGYTF.

This clone was observed a few times. This chain links TRBV5-1 with TRBJ2-1; no firm D call. Germline CDR1 SGHRS, CDR2 YFSETQ. CDR3 length: 12 amino acids. Trimming took 4 bases from V and 2 from J, leaving 4 bases between them. DNA of the CDR3: TGCGCCAGCAGCACTACCTACAATGAGCAGTTCTTC. Amino acids: CASSTTYNEQFF. Variable domain in full (rest from reference TRBV5-1 and TRBJ2-1): KAGVTQTPRYLIKTRGQQVTLSCSPISGHRSVSWYQQTPGQGLQFLFEYFSETQRNKGNFPGRFSGRQFSNSRSEMNVSTLELGDSALYLCASSTTYNEQFFGPGTRLTVL.

The rearrangement uses TRBV5-5 and TRBJ1-2, with a possible D match to TRBD1 (6 bases). The CDR3 runs 14 residues. The V end was cut by 5 bases, the J end by 4 bases, with 15 bases between. The germline V gene encodes CDR1 SGHKS and CDR2 YYEKEE (reference sequence). The CDR3 here is CASRQDRGAYGYTF. The DNA of the CDR3 is TGTGCCAGCAGACAGGACCGGGGGGCCTATGGCTACACCTTC. Full variable domain (rest looked up from reference TRBV5-5 and TRBJ1-2): DAGVTQSPTHLIKTRGQQVTLRCSPISGHKSVSWYQQVLGQGPQFIFQYYEKEERGRGNFPDRFSARQFPNYSSELNVNALLLGDSALYLCASRQDRGAYGYTFGSGTRLTVV.

Here the CDR3 reads CASIPDRVNTEAFF. CDR3 sequence (DNA): TGTGCCAGTATCCCGGACAGGGTGAACACTGAAGCTTTCTTT. The chain couples TRBV19 to TRBJ1-1, with 8 nucleotides matching TRBD1. Trimming took 7 bases from V and 0 from J; bases not matched to a gene: 4. The CDR3 covers 14 residues. Germline lookup yields CDR1 LNHDA and CDR2 SQIVND (reference sequence).

This chain uses TRBV2 with TRBJ2-7; TRBD1 matches 9 bases. This CDR3 spans 15 amino acids. CDR1 and CDR2 from the germline V gene are SNHLY and FYNNEI. The trim removed 8 bases at V and 6 bases at J, leaving 14 bases unmatched. In DNA form, the CDR3 reads TGTGCCAGCCGGGCCACAGGGGGCGCTTATAGCGAGCAGTACTTC. Amino acids: CASRATGGAYSEQYF. The full variable domain, completed using reference TRBV2 and TRBJ2-7, is EPEVTQTPSHQVTQMGQEVILRCVPISNHLYFYWYRQILGQKVEFLVSFYNNEISEKSEIFDDQFSVERPDGSNFTLKIRSTKLEDSAMYFCASRATGGAYSEQYFGPGTRLTVT.

V and J are TRBV27 and TRBJ1-6, with 7 bases that match TRBD1. J was trimmed by 5 bases and V by 2 bases; bases with no gene match: 3. The CDR3 covers 15 residues. Per the germline V gene, CDR1 is MNHEY and CDR2 is SMNVEV (reference sequence). CDR3: CASSLMGQNNSPLHF. The CDR3 bases are TGTGCCAGCAGTTTAATGGGACAGAATAATTCACCCCTCCACTTT.

Comments on this clone: The germline gene is not matched at one end of the junction; a read error may be the cause. The gene calls are TRBV7-8 and TRBJ2-5, with D maybe TRBD1 (5 bases). This CDR3 comprises 13 residues. Germline assignment: CDR1 SGHVS and CDR2 FQNEAQ. The CDR3 DNA reads as TGTGCCAGCAGCCCCAGTGGTGTCCAGGGTGGGAACTTC. It codes for CASSPSGVQGGNF.

This clone was counted only a few times. This CDR3 is CASSLFSSGGASTDTQYF. DNA for the CDR3: TGTGCCAGCAGCTTGTTTTCTAGCGGGGGGGCTAGCACAGATACGCAGTATTTT. The chain is built from TRBV5-6 and TRBJ2-3; 12 bases match TRBD2. Trimming cost V 1 base and J 0 bases; bases outside gene matches: 6. The CDR3 is 18 amino acids. Looked up from germline, CDR1 is SGHDT and CDR2 is YYEEEE.